Shown below are 5 T cell receptor beta chains from a single sample sequenced in a study of blood T cell repertoires in COVID-19 (TCRdb year 2020). The library was prepared using the immunoSEQ multiplex PCR assay. TCRdb holds this immuneACCESS table with in-frame rearrangements only. Some clones are missing; in checked studies, unresolved V genes explain under half, and the rest has no known cause. Across this sample there are approximately 290,000 clones, with approximately 90% seen only once. More than 0.75% of the sample lies in the top ten. The sequenced sample consisted of peripheral blood. The source is a man aged 25 to 40 with acute or convalescent COVID-19.

The CDR3 DNA is TGTGCCAGCAACCTAGCGGGGGGGCCCTACGAGCAGTACTTC. Residues: CASNLAGGPYEQYF. The V and J genes are TRBV6-5 and TRBJ2-7, with TRBD2 matching 12 bases. Per germline, CDR1 MNHEY and CDR2 SVGAGI. With 7 bases clipped from V and 2 bases from J, the junction kept 3 bases outside the gene matches. This CDR3 region has 14 residues.

This chain uses TRBV6-4 with TRBJ2-5, with D possibly being TRBD2 (6 bases). CDR3 length: 13 residues. Deletions cut 4 bases from V and 5 bases from J, with 11 bases between. Germline V lookup: CDR1 MRHNA, CDR2 SNTAGT. In nucleotides, the CDR3 is TGTGCCAGCAGTGTTATCGGAGGGGAGACCCAGTACTTC. Amino acid sequence: CASSVIGGETQYF.

The chain combines TRBV24-1 with TRBJ2-1; 12 positions agree with TRBD1. Per the germline V gene, CDR1 is KGHDR and CDR2 is SFDVKD. V shed 6 bases and J 7 bases; nucleotides not matched to a gene: 9. This CDR3 has 16 residues. The CDR3 is CATSRKPGQGANEQFF. CDR3 in DNA: TGTGCCACCAGTAGAAAACCGGGACAGGGGGCTAATGAGCAGTTCTTC.

This chain uses TRBV28 with TRBJ1-4, with 8 bases that match TRBD1. The CDR3 length is 16 residues. Germline trimming cut 1 base from V and 5 bases from J; bases unmatched to any gene: 6. Per germline, CDR1 MDHEN and CDR2 SYDVKM. For the CDR3, the DNA is TGTGCCAGCAGTTTATCCCGACAGGGGATAAATGAAAAACTGTTTTTT. Translating it yields CASSLSRQGINEKLFF.

On this clone itself: The CDR3 ends on some other residue instead of the conserved phenylalanine or tryptophan, so this is likely a read error. No DNA is shown, since the ends of the CDR3 on it are uncertain; the CDR3 is the one TCRdb lists. The gene calls are TRBV12-5 and TRBJ1-5; the table's D gene call, TRBD1, was not cross checked with the DNA. The CDR3 is 10 amino acids long, termini counted. Germline V gene data show CDR1 as LGHNT and CDR2 as FRNRAP. This CDR3 is CAGSSGTRVG.